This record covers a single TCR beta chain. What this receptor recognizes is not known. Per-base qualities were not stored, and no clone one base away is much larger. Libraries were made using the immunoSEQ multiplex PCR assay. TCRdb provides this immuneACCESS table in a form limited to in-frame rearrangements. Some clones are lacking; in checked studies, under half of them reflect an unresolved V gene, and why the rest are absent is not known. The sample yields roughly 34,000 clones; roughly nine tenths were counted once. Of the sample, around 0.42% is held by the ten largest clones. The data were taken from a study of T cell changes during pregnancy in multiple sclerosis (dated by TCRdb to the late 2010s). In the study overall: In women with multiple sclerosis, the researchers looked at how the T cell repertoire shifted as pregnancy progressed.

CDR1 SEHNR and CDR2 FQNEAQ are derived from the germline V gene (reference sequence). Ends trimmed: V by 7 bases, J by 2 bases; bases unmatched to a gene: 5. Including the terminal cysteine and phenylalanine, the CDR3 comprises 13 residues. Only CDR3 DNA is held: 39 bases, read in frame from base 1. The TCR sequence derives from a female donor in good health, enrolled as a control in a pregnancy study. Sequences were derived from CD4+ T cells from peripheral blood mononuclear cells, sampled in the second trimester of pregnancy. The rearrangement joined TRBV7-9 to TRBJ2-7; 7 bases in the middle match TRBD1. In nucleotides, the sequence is TGTGCCAGCACCCGGGACAGCCCCTACGAGCAGTACTTC. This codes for CASTRDSPYEQYF.